This T cell receptor (beta chain) was documented in a study of shared clonotypes between healthy human individuals. Study-wide context: Per donor, CD8 memory used one plate, CD8 naive used two, CD4 memory used three and CD4 naive used three. General study points: Generation of non-shared clonotypes was less probable than generation of clonotypes shared by all four donors.

CDR1 is SGDLS, CDR2 YYNGEE, per germline. V was cut by 0 bases and J by 0 bases, with 7 bases left in between. The CDR3 spans 14 residues. Researchers ran the assay at a deep level. Sorted subsets were amplified in replicate PCRs using 200 ng DNA, 32,000 or so T cell genomes. The method was immunoSEQ multiplex PCR; TCRdb's version includes in-frame clones alone and lacks a portion of them. The repertoire holds more than 1,200,000 clones, with roughly 98.5% as singletons. As concerns this clone: Its specificity is not known. Within the sample, other DNA sequences also encode this same CDR3.

The sample taken for sequencing was naive CD4+ T cells sorted from blood. Specified subset: CD45RA+ positively selected. The clonotype originates from a man aged 30 to 39 in good health. V usage is TRBV9 and J usage is TRBJ2-7; D not certain. CDR3 region: CASSVGAVSYEQYF. CDR3 nucleotides: TGTGCCAGCAGCGTAGGGGCGGTCTCCTACGAGCAGTACTTC.